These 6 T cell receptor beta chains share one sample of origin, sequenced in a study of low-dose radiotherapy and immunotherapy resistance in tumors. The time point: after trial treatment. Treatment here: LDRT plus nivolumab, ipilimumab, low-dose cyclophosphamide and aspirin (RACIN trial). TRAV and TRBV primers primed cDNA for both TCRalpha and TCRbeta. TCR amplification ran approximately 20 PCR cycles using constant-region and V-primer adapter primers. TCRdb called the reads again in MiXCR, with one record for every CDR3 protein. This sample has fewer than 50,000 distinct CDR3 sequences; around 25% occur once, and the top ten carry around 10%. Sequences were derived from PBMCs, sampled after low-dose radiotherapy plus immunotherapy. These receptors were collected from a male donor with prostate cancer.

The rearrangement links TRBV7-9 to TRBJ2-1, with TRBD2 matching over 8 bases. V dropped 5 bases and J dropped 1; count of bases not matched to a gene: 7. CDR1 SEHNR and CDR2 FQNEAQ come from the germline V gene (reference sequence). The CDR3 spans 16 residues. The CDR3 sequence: CASSPRAGASYNEQFF. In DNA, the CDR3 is TGTGCCAGCAGCCCAAGAGCGGGGGCGTCCTACAATGAGCAGTTCTTC.

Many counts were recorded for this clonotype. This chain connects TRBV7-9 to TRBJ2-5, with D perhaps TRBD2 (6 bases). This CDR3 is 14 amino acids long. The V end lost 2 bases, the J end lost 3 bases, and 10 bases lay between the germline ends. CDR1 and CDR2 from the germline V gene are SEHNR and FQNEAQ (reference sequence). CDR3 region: CASSLLSGEETQYF. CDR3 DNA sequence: TGTGCCAGCAGCTTACTCTCGGGAGAAGAGACCCAGTACTTC.

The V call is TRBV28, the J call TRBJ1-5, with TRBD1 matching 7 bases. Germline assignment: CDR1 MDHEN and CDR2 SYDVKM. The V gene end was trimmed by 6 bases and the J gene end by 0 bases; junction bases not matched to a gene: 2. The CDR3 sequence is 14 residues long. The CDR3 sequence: CASRDRISNQPQHF. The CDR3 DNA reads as TGTGCCAGCAGGGACAGGATTAGCAATCAGCCCCAGCATTTT.

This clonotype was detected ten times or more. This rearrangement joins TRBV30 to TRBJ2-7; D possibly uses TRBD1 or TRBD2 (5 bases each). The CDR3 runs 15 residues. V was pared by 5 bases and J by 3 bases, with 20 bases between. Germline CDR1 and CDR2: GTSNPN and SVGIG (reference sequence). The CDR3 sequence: CAWGGADFPRYEQYF. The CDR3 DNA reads TGTGCCTGGGGTGGGGCGGACTTTCCGCGCTACGAGCAGTACTTC.

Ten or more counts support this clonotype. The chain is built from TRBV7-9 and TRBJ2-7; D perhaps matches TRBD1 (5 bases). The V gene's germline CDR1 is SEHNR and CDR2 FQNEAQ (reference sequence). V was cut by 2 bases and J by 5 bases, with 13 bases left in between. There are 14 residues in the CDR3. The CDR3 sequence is CASSLPRARDEQYF. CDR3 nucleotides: TGTGCCAGCAGCTTACCCAGGGCCCGGGACGAGCAGTACTTC. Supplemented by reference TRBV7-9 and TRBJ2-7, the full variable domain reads DTGVSQNPRHKITKRGQNVTFRCDPISEHNRLYWYRQTLGQGPEFLTYFQNEAQLEKSRLLSDRFSAERPKGSFSTLEIQRTEQGDSAMYLCASSLPRARDEQYFGPGTRLTVT.

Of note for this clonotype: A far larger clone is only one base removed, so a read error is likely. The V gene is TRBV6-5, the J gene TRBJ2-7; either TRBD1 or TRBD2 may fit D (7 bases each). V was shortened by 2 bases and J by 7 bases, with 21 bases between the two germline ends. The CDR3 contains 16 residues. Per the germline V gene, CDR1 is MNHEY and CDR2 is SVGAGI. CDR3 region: CASSYPGAGGVSEQYF. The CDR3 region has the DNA TGTGCCAGCAGTTACCCCGGGGCAGGGGGGGTGAGTGAGCAGTACTTC.